This T cell receptor beta chain comes out of a study of T cell responses to AZD1222 COVID-19 vaccine. Study-wide points: Nearly half of the spike-specific TCRs reportedly recognize variant regions that carry no mutations. The study sampled repertoires only after the peak T cell response.

This CDR3 has 19 residues. V shed 3 bases and J 0 bases; nucleotides not matched to a gene: 9. Germline V gene sequence: CDR1 LNHNV, CDR2 YYDKDF (reference sequence). The method was immunoSEQ multiplex PCR; TCRdb's version includes in-frame clones alone and lacks a portion of them. The sample yields 110,000 or so clones, about 87% seen once. Comments on this clone: What it binds is unknown.

Pooling was applied to second doses at about 4 or about 12 weeks. The sequenced sample was peripheral blood, obtained 28 days after the second AZD1222 dose. The source of this sequence is an adult who received the AZD1222 COVID-19 vaccine. The V call is TRBV15, the J call TRBJ2-1, with TRBD2 identical over 12 bases. The CDR3 protein is CATSRELAGGSSSYNEQFF. In DNA, the CDR3 is TGTGCCACCAGCAGGGAACTAGCGGGGGGTTCTAGCTCCTACAATGAGCAGTTCTTC.